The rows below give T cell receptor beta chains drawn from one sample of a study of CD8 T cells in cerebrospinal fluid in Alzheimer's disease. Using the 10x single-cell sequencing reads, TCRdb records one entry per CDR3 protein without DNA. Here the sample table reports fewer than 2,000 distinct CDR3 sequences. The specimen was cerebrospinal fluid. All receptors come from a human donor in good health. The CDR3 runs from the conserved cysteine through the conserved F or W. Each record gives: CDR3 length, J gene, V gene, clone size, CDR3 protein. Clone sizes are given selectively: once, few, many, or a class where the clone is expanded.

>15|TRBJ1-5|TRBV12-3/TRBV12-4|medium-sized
CASSFGRTGLQPQHF
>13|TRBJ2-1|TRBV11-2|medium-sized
CASRAGANNEQFF
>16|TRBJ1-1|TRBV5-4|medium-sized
CASSFPGVAIYTEAFF
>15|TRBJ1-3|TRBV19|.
CASSIGLFSGNTIYF
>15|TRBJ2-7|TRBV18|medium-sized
CASSLGQGANYEQYF
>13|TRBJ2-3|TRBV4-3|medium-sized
CASSQEGRDTQYF
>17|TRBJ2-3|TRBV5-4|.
CASSDAMPGLRTDTQYF
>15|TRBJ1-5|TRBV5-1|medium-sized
CASSETGQGTQPQHF
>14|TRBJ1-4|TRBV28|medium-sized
CASSSGGSNEKLFF
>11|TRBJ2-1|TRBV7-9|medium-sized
CASSFIGEQFF
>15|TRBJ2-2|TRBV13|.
CASSLNGEWTGELFF
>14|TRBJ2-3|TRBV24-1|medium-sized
CATSVATSTDTQYF
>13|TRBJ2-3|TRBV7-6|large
CASSLGWADTQYF
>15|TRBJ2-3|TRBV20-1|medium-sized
CSAAIAGRGTDTQYF
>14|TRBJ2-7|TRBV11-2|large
CASSVNAGTYEQYF
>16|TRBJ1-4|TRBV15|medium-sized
CATSRDPQGRHEKLFF
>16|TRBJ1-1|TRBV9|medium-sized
CASSVAVQGSNAEAFF
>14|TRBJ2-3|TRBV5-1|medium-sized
CASSLGGGTDTQYF
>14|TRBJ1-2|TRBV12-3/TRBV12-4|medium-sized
CASREAGTAYGYTF
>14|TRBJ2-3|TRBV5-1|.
CASSGLAGTDTQYF
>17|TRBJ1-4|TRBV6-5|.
CASSSRSGSTAGEKLFF
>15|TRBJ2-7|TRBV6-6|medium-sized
CASSLDDRDTYEQYF
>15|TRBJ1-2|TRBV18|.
CASSPLPGQIYGYTF
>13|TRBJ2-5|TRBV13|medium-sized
CASSLQGQETQYF
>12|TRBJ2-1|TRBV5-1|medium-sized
CASSWGRNEQFF
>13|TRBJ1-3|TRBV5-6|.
CASSLGTGLPIYF
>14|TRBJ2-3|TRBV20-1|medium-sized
CSARRGTISDTQYF
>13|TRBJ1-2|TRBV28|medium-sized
CASSTHVQYGYTF
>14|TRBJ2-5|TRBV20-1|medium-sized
CSASLLAGAETQYF
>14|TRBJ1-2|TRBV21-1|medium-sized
CASRPCREVLGYTF
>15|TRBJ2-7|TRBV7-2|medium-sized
CASSLQQGVLSEQYF
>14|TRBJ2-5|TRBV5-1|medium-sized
CASSLLPGVETQYF
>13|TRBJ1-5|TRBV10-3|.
CAISESTDQPQHF
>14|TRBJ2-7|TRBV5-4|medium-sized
CASSREVGPYEQYF
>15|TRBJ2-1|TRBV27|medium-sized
CASSRLAGSYNEQFF
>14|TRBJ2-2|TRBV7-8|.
CASSLAQGTGELFF
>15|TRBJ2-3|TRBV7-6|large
CASSFFLAGTDTQYF
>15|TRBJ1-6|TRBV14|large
CASSQDLGFNSPLHF
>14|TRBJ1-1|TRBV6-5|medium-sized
CASRTPGKNTEAFF
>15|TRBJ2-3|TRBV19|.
CASNEKGGPVDTQYF
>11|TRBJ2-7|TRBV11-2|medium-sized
CASSLISEQYF
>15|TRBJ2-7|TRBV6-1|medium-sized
CASSATPTLPYEQYF
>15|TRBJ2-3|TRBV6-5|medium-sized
CASSLQLAGSDTQYF
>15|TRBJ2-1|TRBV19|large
CASTIGPLEHNEQFF
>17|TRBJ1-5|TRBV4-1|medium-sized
CASSQVFGTDKNQPQHF
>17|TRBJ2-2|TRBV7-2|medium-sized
CASSLEGQGGDTGELFF
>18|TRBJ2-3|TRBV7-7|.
CASSPRGGTRRKNDTQYF
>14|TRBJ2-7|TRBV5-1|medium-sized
CASSFTGALYEQYF
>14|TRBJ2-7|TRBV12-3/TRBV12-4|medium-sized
CASSLAGDLGEQYF
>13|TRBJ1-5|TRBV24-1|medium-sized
CATSEGSNQPQHF
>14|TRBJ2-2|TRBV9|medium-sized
CASSVQGLAGELFF
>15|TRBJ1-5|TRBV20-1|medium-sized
CSGATLSGSNQPQHF
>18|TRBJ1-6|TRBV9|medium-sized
CASSVGEGQGLRYSPLHF
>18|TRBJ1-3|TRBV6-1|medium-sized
CASSEGVPGQASGNTIYF
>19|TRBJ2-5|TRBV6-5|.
CASSYFPPGSTGGQETQYF